The 8 T cell receptor beta chains in this list originate from one sample, sequenced in a study of cytomegalovirus exposure and HLA in healthy donors. The PCR ran on 60 Vbeta and 13 Jbeta primers. This table comes from immunoSEQ multiplex PCR, and its TCRdb copy is limited to in-frame clones, with some not included. The repertoire holds 200,000 or so clones, with 75% to 85% as singletons. The sequenced sample consisted of PBMCs. The origin of the receptors is a woman in her forties or fifties in good health and CMV-seropositive.

A single count supports this clone. Other DNA sequences of this sample code for an identical CDR3. The chain joins TRBV10-3 to TRBJ2-7, with TRBD2 identical over 14 bases. Germline V lookup: CDR1 ENHRY, CDR2 SYGVKD. The CDR3 runs 15 residues. Germline trimming cut 6 bases from V and 3 bases from J; bases unmatched to any gene: 4. In nucleotides, the CDR3 is TGTGCCATCAGCGAGGGACTAGCGGGAGTCTACGAGCAGTACTTC. Its translation is CAISEGLAGVYEQYF.

The chain has TRBV4-1 and TRBJ2-4; weak D call: TRBD2 (6 bases). The V and J ends lost 4 bases and 8 bases respectively, with 27 bases between them. Germline CDR1 and CDR2: MGHRA and YSYEKL. The CDR3 runs to 18 residues. Here the CDR3 reads CASSLGPGRSGQKDIQYF. DNA of the CDR3: TGCGCCAGCAGCCTGGGCCCAGGGAGGTCGGGGCAAAAAGACATTCAGTACTTC.

On this clone itself: Germline and junction disagree at one end, which may indicate a read error. V is TRBV7-9 and J is TRBJ1-4; 9 bases match TRBD1. The germline V gene encodes CDR1 SEHNR and CDR2 FQNEAQ (reference sequence). The CDR3 extends over 16 amino acids. In DNA form, the CDR3 reads TGTTCCAGCAGCTCCACGGACAGGGGTCGGGGGGAAAAACTGTTTTTT. Protein product: CSSSSTDRGRGEKLFF. The full variable domain, completed using reference TRBV7-9 and TRBJ1-4, is DTGVSQNPRHKITKRGQNVTFRCDPISEHNRLYWYRQTLGQGPEFLTYFQNEAQLEKSRLLSDRFSAERPKGSFSTLEIQRTEQGDSAMYLCSSSSTDRGRGEKLFFGSGTQLSVL.

This sequence joins TRBV10-1 and TRBJ1-1; TRBD1 is a possible D gene (6 bases). V was shortened by 6 bases and J by 0 bases, with 11 bases between the two germline ends. Germline V gene sequence: CDR1 WNHNN, CDR2 SYGVQD (reference sequence). The CDR3 extends over 14 amino acids. The CDR3 DNA reads TGCGCCAGCAGCCGGGACACAATGAACACTGAAGCTTTCTTT. As protein: CASSRDTMNTEAFF.

This clone was observed once. This chain connects TRBV15 to TRBJ2-3, with 7 positions matching TRBD2. The CDR3 is 15 amino acids. Germline values: CDR1 LNHNV, CDR2 YYDKDF (reference sequence). Trimming removed 0 bases from V and 6 bases from J; junction bases left unmatched: 6. This CDR3 reads CATSRDPSGGDTQYF. The CDR3 DNA follows: TGTGCCACCAGCAGAGATCCTAGCGGTGGCGATACGCAGTATTTT.

Points on this clone: Germline is not matched at one junction end, which may reflect a read error. DNA of the CDR3: TGTGCCAGCAGTTTGGCAGGGACTCACTACGAGCAGTGCTTC. It codes for CASSLAGTHYEQCF. The chain links TRBV27 to TRBJ2-7; tentative D call: TRBD2 (6 bases). The CDR3 loop spans 14 amino acids. The germline CDR1 and CDR2 sequences are MNHEY and SMNVEV (reference sequence).

The genes are TRBV11-2 and TRBJ2-7; 7 positions agree with TRBD2. The J segment lost 10 bases and the V segment lost 5 bases, leaving 17 bases of the junction unmatched. Germline CDR1 reads SGHAT; CDR2 reads FQNNGV. The CDR3 runs to 15 residues. Here the CDR3 reads CASSLSWRELRKQYF. For the CDR3, the DNA is TGTGCCAGCAGCCTAAGCTGGCGGGAGTTGAGGAAACAGTACTTC. Filled out from reference TRBV11-2 and TRBJ2-7, the complete variable domain reads EAGVAQSPRYKIIEKRQSVAFWCNPISGHATLYWYQQILGQGPKLLIQFQNNGVVDDSQLPKDRFSAERLKGVDSTLKIQPAKLEDSAVYLCASSLSWRELRKQYFGPGTRLTVT.

Here the CDR3 reads CASSYSGGQGYEQYF. The CDR3, as DNA: TGTGCCAGCAGTTACTCGGGTGGGCAGGGGTACGAGCAGTACTTC. This chain uses TRBV6-5 with TRBJ2-7, with TRBD1 as a possible D gene (6 bases). The germline V gene encodes CDR1 MNHEY and CDR2 SVGAGI. This CDR3 has 15 residues. Trimming cost V 0 bases and J 4 bases, with 13 bases left between them.